This T cell receptor beta chain was captured in a study of shared clonotypes between healthy human individuals. Overall study: The study enrolled a couple of women and three men aged 18 to 49.

CD45RO-negative cells were positively selected for CCR7, leaving out terminally differentiated effector memory CD45RA+ cells. Findings and caveats of the study: The study found lower generation probabilities in non-shared clonotypes than in those shared by all four donors.

Methods used by the authors: ImmunoSEQ output held junction-only sequences without quality scores, so filtering differed. Repertoires were generated with immunoSEQ multiplex PCR, while TCRdb's copy carries only in-frame clones and drops some. V and J calls and clone size are given by that table; D and trimming were obtained from the DNA. The sample comprises about 2.1 million clones, around 93% of which are singletons, and roughly 1.7% rests with the top ten. This CDR3 comprises 16 residues. The V and J ends lost 0 bases and 2 bases, in that order; junction bases with no gene match: 4. CDR1 is SGHDT and CDR2 is YYEEEE in the germline V gene. On this clone: Its antigen is not known.

The sequencing sample was made of naive CD8+ T cells from PBMCs. This sequence was found in a man aged 18 to 29 in good health. Some clones in this sample may be carry-over from other donors' samples. V and J are TRBV5-6 and TRBJ2-1; 8 bases line up with TRBD2. CDR3 nucleotides: TGTGCCAGCAGCTTGGTTAGCGGGGTAACCTACAATGAGCAGTTCTTC. This translates into CASSLVSGVTYNEQFF.